The 5 T cell receptor beta chains listed next were all sequenced from one sample in a study of T cell responses to AZD1222 COVID-19 vaccine (dated by TCRdb to the early 2020s). The time point tag for this specimen amounts to: baseline before first vaccination. The library was made by the immunoSEQ multiplex PCR assay. Held by TCRdb, this immuneACCESS table contains in-frame sequences only and omits some clones. Under half of the omission traces to an unresolved V gene where checked; the cause of the rest is unknown. The sample table holds about 85,000 clones, of which more than 90% were seen once. The ten largest clones represent approximately 3% of the sample. The sequencing used peripheral blood, collected on day 0 of AZD1222 vaccination. Receptor source: an adult in good health.

DNA of the CDR3: TGTGCCAGCAGTGACGACCGGGACAAAGAACAGCCCCAGCATTTT. Translated, it gives CASSDDRDKEQPQHF. This sequence joins TRBV6-4 and TRBJ1-5; TRBD1 might be the D (6 bases). CDR3 length equals 15 residues. Germline CDR1 and CDR2: MRHNA and SNTAGT. The V gene lost 2 bases and the J gene lost 7 bases, with 15 bases spanning the gap.

This chain uses TRBV6-1 with TRBJ2-1; 12 nucleotides agree with TRBD2. Trimming removed 3 bases from V and 7 bases from J; junction bases left unmatched: 7. The CDR3 consists of 16 residues. In germline, CDR1 is MNHNS, CDR2 SASEGT. This CDR3 is CASSDLGLAGRNEQFF. The CDR3 nucleotides read TGTGCCAGCAGTGACCTTGGACTAGCGGGGAGGAATGAGCAGTTCTTC.

The CDR3, as DNA: TGTGCCAGCAGCTTAGGGTGGAATTCACCCCTCCACTTT. Translation gives CASSLGWNSPLHF. This chain joins TRBV7-9 and TRBJ1-6; no firm D call. Germline CDR1 is SEHNR and CDR2 is FQNEAQ (reference sequence). V was shortened by 1 base and J by 7 bases, with 5 bases between the two germline ends. This CDR3 contains 13 residues.

This clone has only one observation. The chain has TRBV3-1 (or the pseudogene TRBV3-2) and TRBJ2-3; D perhaps matches TRBD2 (5 bases). The CDR3 length is 17 residues. The V and J ends lost 1 base and 6 bases respectively, with 20 bases between them. Germline V gene sequence: CDR1 LGHDT, CDR2 YNNKEL (reference sequence). The CDR3, as DNA: TGTGCCAGCAGCCAAGGTACAGCGGTACTCCCCCCGGATACGCAGTATTTT. This translates into CASSQGTAVLPPDTQYF.

The V and J genes are TRBV27 and TRBJ1-5; 7 bases line up with TRBD1. The V gene end was trimmed by 4 bases and the J gene end by 4 bases; junction bases not matched to a gene: 7. The germline gives CDR1 MNHEY, CDR2 SMNVEV (reference sequence). The CDR3 covers 15 residues. The CDR3 is CASSSGQSGNQPQHF. The DNA of the CDR3 is TGTGCCAGCAGTTCGGGACAGTCGGGTAATCAGCCCCAGCATTTT.